A selection of T cell receptor beta chains follows, all from one sample in a study of cytomegalovirus exposure and HLA in healthy donors. Using immunoSEQ multiplex PCR, the repertoire was profiled, and TCRdb retains in-frame clones only, with some absent. The sample lists roughly 100,000 clones; 9.5% to 15% were seen once. Sequenced input: PBMCs. These receptors all come from a man aged 35-49 years in good health and CMV-seropositive. Both conserved end residues are part of each CDR3. D genes are given only for firm matches. Some rows mark clone size as missing; the rest say once, few, many or name a class of expanded clone.

clone_size	v_call	j_call	d_call	cdr3_nt	cdr3_aa
few	TRBV4-1	TRBJ1-1	-	TGCGCCAGCAGCCGGGAGGTGGGAAGGGGCACTGAAGCTTTCTTT	CASSREVGRGTEAFF
-	TRBV4-3	TRBJ2-7	-	TGCGCCAGCAGCCAGACGGGCTCCTACGAGCAGTACTTC	CASSQTGSYEQYF
-	TRBV7-2	TRBJ2-1	-	TGTGCCAGCAGCTTAGGGCTCCTACAAGCGGCTGAGCAGTTCTTC	CASSLGLLQAAEQFF
-	TRBV10-1	TRBJ2-7	-	TGCGCCAGCAGTCCGGGGGTATTCTACGAGCAGTACTTC	CASSPGVFYEQYF
-	TRBV11-3	TRBJ2-5	-	TGTGCCAGCGGAGTAGAGACCCAGTACTTC	CASGVETQYF
few	TRBV13	TRBJ2-3	TRBD2	TGTGCCAGCAGCGCCGGAATGCGGGAGGGCCGGGGAGATACGCAGTATTTT	CASSAGMREGRGDTQYF
few	TRBV5-1	TRBJ2-7	TRBD2	TGCGCCAGCAGCGGTACTAGCGTTTCCTACGAGCAGTACTTC	CASSGTSVSYEQYF
few	TRBV28	TRBJ2-5	-	TGTGCCAGCAGGGCAGGGGGGGAGACCCAGTACTTC	CASRAGGETQYF
-	TRBV6-5	TRBJ2-6	-	TGTGCCAGCAATAGCCCCGCTGGGGCCAACGTCCTGACTTTC	CASNSPAGANVLTF
few	TRBV29-1	TRBJ2-7	TRBD2	TGCAGCGTTGTCGGCGGGACTAGCGGGAACGAGCAGTACTTC	CSVVGGTSGNEQYF
-	TRBV14	TRBJ1-2	TRBD1	TGTGCCAGCAGCCGAGACAGGGCCTATGGCTACACCTTC	CASSRDRAYGYTF
-	TRBV6-1	TRBJ2-5	-	TGTGCCAGCAGTGTCGACCTGGAGGAGACCCAGTACTTC	CASSVDLEETQYF
few	TRBV6-5	TRBJ1-2	-	TGTGCCAGCAGTTTCAGGGCTAACTATGGCTACACCTTC	CASSFRANYGYTF
few	TRBV19	TRBJ1-1	TRBD1	TGTGCCAGTAGTACCCGACAGGGAAGTACTGAAGCTTTCTTT	CASSTRQGSTEAFF
-	TRBV6-4	TRBJ2-1	TRBD2	TGTGCCAGCAGCCCCTGGTCGGGGTCAAGCGGGGCTGAGCAGTTCTTC	CASSPWSGSSGAEQFF
few	TRBV7-9	TRBJ1-3	-	TGTGCCAGCAGCTTAGCAGCAGGGGACGGCAACACCATATATTTT	CASSLAAGDGNTIYF
few	TRBV27	TRBJ2-7	TRBD2	TGTGCCAGCAGGCAGACTAGCGGGATTTTCAAGCAGTACTTC	CASRQTSGIFKQYF
few	TRBV7-2	TRBJ1-1	-	TGTGCCAGCAGCTTAGGGGTAGTAAACAGTGAAGCTTTCTTT	CASSLGVVNSEAFF
-	TRBV6-6	TRBJ2-1	TRBD2	TGTGCCAGCAGTCCTCTAGCGGGAGCCGCCAATGAGCAGTTCTTC	CASSPLAGAANEQFF
-	TRBV5-4	TRBJ2-3	-	TGTGCCAGCAGCCACGACAGTTACATAGATACGCAGTATTTT	CASSHDSYIDTQYF
few	TRBV6-6	TRBJ1-1	-	TGTGCCAGCAGATCCGGCACTGAAGCTTTCTTT	CASRSGTEAFF
-	TRBV28	TRBJ1-2	TRBD1	TGTGCCAGCAGCCCGATGTGGGGGACAGGGGGCCCCACTAACTATGGCTACACCTTC	CASSPMWGTGGPTNYGYTF
-	TRBV29-1	TRBJ2-7	TRBD1	TGCAGCGTTGAATACAGGGGGCTCTACGAGCAGTACTTC	CSVEYRGLYEQYF
-	TRBV7-9	TRBJ2-1	-	TGTGCCAGCAGCTTAGGTGGACTTTACAATGAGCAGTTCTTC	CASSLGGLYNEQFF
few	TRBV11-1	TRBJ1-1	-	TGTGCCAGCAACACGGCGGTCGGGGATGGAGGTGAAGCTTTCTTT	CASNTAVGDGGEAFF
-	TRBV15	TRBJ1-2	TRBD1	TGTGCCACCAGCAGAGATAAGGGGACAGGGGGCATCTATGGCTACACCTTC	CATSRDKGTGGIYGYTF
few	TRBV6-1	TRBJ2-1	TRBD2	TGTGCCAGCAGTGAAAGCGGGGCCGGTTACAATGAGCAGTTCTTC	CASSESGAGYNEQFF
few	TRBV10-3	TRBJ2-3	TRBD2	TGTGCCATCAGGGTAGCGGGAGATGCTGTAGATACGCAGTATTTT	CAIRVAGDAVDTQYF
few	TRBV27	TRBJ1-5	TRBD1	TGTGCCAGCAGTTTCACAGGGGTCGGTCAGCCCCAGCATTTT	CASSFTGVGQPQHF
few	TRBV6-5	TRBJ2-7	TRBD1	TGTGCCAGCAGGCCCCAAGGACAGGGTTTGCAGTACTTC	CASRPQGQGLQYF